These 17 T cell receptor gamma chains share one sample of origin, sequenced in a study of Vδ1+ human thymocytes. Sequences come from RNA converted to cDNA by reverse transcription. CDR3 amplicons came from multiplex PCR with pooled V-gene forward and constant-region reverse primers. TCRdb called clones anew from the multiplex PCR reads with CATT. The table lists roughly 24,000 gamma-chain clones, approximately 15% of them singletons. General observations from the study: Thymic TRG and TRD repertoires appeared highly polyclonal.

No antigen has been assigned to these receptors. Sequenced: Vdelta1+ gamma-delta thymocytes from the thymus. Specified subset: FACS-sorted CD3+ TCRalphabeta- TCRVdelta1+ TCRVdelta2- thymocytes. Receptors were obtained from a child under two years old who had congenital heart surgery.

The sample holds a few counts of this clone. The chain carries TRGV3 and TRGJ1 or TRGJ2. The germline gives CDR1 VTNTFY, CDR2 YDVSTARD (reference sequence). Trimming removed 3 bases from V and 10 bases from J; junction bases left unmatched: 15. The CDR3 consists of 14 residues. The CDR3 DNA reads TGTGCCACCTGGGACCGGGGCGTACTCGAAAAGAAACTCTTT. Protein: CATWDRGVLEKKLF.

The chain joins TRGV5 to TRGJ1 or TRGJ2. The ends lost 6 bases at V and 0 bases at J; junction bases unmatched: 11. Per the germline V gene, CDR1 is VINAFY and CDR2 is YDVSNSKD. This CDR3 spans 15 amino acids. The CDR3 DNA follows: TGTGCCACCTGGAATGGGCTCACGAATTATTATAAGAAACTCTTT. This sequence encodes CATWNGLTNYYKKLF.

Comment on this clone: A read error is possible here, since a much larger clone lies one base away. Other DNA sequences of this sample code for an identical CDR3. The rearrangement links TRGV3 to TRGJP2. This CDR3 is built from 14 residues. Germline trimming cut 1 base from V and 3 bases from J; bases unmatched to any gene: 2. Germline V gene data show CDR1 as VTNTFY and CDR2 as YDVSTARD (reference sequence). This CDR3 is CATWDRGSDWIKTF. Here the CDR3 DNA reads TGTGCCACCTGGGACAGAGGTAGTGATTGGATCAAGACGTTT.

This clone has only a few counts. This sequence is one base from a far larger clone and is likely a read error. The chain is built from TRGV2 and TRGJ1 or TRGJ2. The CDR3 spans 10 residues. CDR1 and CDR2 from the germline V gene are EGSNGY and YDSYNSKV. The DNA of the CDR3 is TGTGCCACCTGGGATTATAGGAAACTCTTT. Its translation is CATWDYRKLF.

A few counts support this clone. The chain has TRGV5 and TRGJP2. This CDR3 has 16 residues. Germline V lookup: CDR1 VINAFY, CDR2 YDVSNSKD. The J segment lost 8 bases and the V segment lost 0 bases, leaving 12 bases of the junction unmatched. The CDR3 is CATWDRPGGFDWIKTF. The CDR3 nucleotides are TGTGCCACCTGGGACAGGCCGGGTGGGTTCGATTGGATCAAGACGTTT.

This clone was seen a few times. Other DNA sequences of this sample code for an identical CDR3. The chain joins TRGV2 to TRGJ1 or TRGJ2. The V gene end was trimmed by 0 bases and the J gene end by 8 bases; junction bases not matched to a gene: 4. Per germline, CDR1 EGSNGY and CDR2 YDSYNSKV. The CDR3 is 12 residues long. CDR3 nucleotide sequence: TGTGCCACCTGGGACGGGCTCCATAAGAAACTCTTT. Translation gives CATWDGLHKKLF.

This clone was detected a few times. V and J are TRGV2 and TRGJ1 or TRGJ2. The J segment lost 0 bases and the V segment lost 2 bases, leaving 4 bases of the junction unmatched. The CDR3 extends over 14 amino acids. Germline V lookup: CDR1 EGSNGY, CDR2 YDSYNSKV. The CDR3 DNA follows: TGTGCCACCTGGGACGTCTCGAATTATTATAAGAAACTCTTT. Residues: CATWDVSNYYKKLF.

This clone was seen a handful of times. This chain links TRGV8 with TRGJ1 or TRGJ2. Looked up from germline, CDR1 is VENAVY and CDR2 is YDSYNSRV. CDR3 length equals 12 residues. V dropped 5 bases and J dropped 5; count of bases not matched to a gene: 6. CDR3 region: CATWGPHYKKLF. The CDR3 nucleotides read TGTGCCACCTGGGGTCCCCATTATAAGAAACTCTTT.

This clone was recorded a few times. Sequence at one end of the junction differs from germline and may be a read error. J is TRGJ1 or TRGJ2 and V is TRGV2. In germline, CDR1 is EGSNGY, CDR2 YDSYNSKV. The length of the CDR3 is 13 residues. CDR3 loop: CTTWDGLRYKKLF. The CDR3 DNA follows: TGTACCACCTGGGACGGCTTGAGGTATAAGAAACTCTTT.

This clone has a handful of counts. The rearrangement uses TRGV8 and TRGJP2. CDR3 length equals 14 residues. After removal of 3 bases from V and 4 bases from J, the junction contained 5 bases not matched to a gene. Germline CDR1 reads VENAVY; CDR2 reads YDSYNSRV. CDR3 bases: TGTGCCACCTGGGATGGGCCTAGTGATTGGATCAAGACGTTT. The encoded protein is CATWDGPSDWIKTF.

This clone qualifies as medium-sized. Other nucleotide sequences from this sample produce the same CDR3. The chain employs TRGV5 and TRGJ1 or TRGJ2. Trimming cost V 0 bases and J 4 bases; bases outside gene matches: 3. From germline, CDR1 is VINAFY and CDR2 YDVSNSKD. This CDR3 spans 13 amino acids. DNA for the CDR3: TGTGCCACCTGGGACAGGCGCTATTATAAGAAACTCTTT. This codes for CATWDRRYYKKLF.

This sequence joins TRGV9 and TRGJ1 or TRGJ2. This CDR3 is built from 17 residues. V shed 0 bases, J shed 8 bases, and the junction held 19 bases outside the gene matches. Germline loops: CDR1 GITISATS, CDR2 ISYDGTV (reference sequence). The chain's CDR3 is CALWEVNENWGPDKKLF. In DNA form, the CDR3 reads TGTGCCTTGTGGGAGGTGAACGAAAATTGGGGGCCCGATAAGAAACTCTTT.

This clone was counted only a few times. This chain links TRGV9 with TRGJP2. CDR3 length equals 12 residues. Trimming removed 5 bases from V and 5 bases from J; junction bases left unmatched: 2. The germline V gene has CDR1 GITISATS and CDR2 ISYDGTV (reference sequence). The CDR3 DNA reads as TGTGCCTTGTGGGGGAGTGATTGGATCAAGACGTTT. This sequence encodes CALWGSDWIKTF.

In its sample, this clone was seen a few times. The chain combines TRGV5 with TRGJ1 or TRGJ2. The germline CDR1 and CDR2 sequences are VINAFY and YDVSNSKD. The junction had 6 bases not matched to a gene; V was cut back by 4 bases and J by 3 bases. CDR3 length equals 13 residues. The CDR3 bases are TGTGCCACCTGGGAGGTCGGTTATTATAAGAAACTCTTT. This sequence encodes CATWEVGYYKKLF.

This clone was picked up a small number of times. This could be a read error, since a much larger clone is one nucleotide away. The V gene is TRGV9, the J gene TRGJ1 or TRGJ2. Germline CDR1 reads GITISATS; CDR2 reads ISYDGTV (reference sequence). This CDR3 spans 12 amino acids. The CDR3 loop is CALREVWYKKLF. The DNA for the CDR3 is TGTGCCTTGCGGGAGGTGTGGTATAAGAAACTCTTT.

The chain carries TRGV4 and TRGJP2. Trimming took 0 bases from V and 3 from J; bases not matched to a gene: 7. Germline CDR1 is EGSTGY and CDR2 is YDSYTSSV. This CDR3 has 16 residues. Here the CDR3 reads CATWDGRGGSDWIKTF. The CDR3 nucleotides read TGTGCCACCTGGGATGGGCGGGGGGGTAGTGATTGGATCAAGACGTTT.

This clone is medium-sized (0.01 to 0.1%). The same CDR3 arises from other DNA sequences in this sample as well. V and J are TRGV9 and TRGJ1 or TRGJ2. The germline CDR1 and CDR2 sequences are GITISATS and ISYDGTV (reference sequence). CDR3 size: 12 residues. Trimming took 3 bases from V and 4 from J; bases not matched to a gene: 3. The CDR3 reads CALWELYYKKLF. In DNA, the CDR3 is TGTGCCTTGTGGGAGTTGTATTATAAGAAACTCTTT.